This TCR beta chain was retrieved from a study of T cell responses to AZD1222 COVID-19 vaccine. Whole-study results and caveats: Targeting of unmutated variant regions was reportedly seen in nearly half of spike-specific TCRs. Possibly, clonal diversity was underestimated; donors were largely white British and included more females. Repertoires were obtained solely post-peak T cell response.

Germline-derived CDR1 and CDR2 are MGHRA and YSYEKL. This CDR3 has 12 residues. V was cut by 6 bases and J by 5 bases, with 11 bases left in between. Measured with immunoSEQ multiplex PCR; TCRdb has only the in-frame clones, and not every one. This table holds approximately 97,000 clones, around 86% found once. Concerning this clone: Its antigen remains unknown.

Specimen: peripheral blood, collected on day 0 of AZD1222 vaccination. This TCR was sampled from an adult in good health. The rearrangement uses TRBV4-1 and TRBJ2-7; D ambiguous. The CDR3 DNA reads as TGCGCCAGCAGTCCATCAGCGAACGAGCAGTACTTC. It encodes CASSPSANEQYF.